Listed below are T cell receptor beta chains from one sample, sequenced in a study of PD-L1 blockade in urothelial cancer. Sequenced by immunoSEQ multiplex PCR; TCRdb stores in-frame clones only, minus some. The profile shows just under 45,000 clones, roughly 91% of them singletons. The material was PBMCs, obtained around atezolizumab (anti-PD-L1) treatment. These receptors were collected from a woman aged 55 to 70 with urothelial cancer. Each CDR3 is given with its conserved first and last residue. A D gene is named only where the DNA matches it firmly. For some rows the clone size is stated as once, few or many, or as a class when expanded; others skip it.

j_call d_call v_call clone_size cdr3_nt cdr3_aa
TRBJ2-3 - TRBV19 - TGTGCCAGTAGTATTTTGGCAGCGACAGATACGCAGTATTTT CASSILAATDTQYF
TRBJ2-7 TRBD1 TRBV7-9 - TGTGCCAGCAGCCGGCGGGACAGGGGCTCTTTCCACTTCTACGAGCAGTACTTC CASSRRDRGSFHFYEQYF
TRBJ2-3 - TRBV5-1 - TGCGCCAGCAGCTTGGCACAGGGCACAGATACGCAGTATTTT CASSLAQGTDTQYF
TRBJ2-1 TRBD1 TRBV7-3 once TGTGCCAGCAGCCGGTCCCGGGACAGGGGGAGTGGGCGTGAGCAGTTCTTC CASSRSRDRGSGREQFF
TRBJ2-1 TRBD2 TRBV29-1 once TGCAGCGTTGGGACTAGCGATGAGCAGTTCTTC CSVGTSDEQFF
TRBJ2-1 - TRBV9 few TGTGCAACCCTTGAAGGCGAGGTTGAGCAGTTCTTC CATLEGEVEQFF
TRBJ2-5 - TRBV15 - TGTGCCACCAGCAGAGTAGGAGGCCCAGAGACCCAGTACTTC CATSRVGGPETQYF
TRBJ1-1 - TRBV6-5 - TGTGCCAGCAGTTACACGGGGATGAACACTGAAGCTTTCTTT CASSYTGMNTEAFF
TRBJ1-1 - TRBV9 - TGTGCCAGCAGCGACAGGACGAACACTGAAGCTTTCTTT CASSDRTNTEAFF
TRBJ1-1 TRBD1 TRBV5-1 - TGCGCCAGCAGCAGGGGACAGGGGGCGCCGGGCACTGAAGCTTTCTTT CASSRGQGAPGTEAFF
TRBJ2-7 TRBD1 TRBV6-1 few TGTGCCAGCAGTTCGCCGGGACAGGGGGTTTACGAGCAGTACTTC CASSSPGQGVYEQYF
TRBJ2-7 TRBD1 TRBV28 - TGTGCCAGCTCCCCGGACAGGCTCTCCTACGAGCAGTACTTC CASSPDRLSYEQYF
TRBJ1-5 - TRBV7-2 - TGTGCCAGCAGTAAGAGCATCAATCAGCCCCAGCATTTT CASSKSINQPQHF
TRBJ2-1 - TRBV5-1 - TGCGCCAGCAGCTTGGTCGCAGGTACAGCGGTTGAGCAGTTCTTC CASSLVAGTAVEQFF
TRBJ1-5 - TRBV23-1 - TGCGCCAGCAACACCCAGGGACAAGGAGGTATTAGCAATCAGCCCCAGCATTTT CASNTQGQGGISNQPQHF
TRBJ1-6 - TRBV4-3 - TGCGCCAGCAGCCAGGTACCAGGGGCTAGAAATTCACCCCTCCACTTT CASSQVPGARNSPLHF